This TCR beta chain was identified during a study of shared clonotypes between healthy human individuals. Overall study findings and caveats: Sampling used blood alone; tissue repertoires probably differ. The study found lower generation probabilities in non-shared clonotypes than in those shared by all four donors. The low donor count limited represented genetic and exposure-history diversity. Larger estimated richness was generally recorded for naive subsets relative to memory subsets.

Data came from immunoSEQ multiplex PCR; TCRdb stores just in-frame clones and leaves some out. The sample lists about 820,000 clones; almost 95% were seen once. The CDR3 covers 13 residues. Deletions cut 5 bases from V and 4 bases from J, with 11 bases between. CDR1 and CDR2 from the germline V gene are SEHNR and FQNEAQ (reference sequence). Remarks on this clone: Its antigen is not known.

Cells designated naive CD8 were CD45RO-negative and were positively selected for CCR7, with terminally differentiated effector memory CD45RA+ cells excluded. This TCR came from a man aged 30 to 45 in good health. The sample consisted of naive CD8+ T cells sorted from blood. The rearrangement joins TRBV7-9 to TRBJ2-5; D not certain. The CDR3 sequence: CASSIRAGETQYF. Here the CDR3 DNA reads TGTGCCAGCAGCATCCGGGCCGGAGAGACCCAGTACTTC.